Below are 27 T cell receptor beta chains sequenced from a single sample in a study of human T cells and chemical hapten exposure. TCRdb recomputed calls from the RACE reads with MiXCR, one row per CDR3 protein. The profile covers over 130,000 distinct CDR3 sequences, with approximately 12% appearing a single time and less than 1.5% taken by the ten largest. Time point described: patch test 2, 6 weeks after DPC sensitization. Specified treatment: therapeutic diphenylcyclopropenone sensitization with weekly scalp DPC. The sequenced sample was whole blood, obtained in connection with sensitization to the hapten diphenylcyclopropenone (DPC). The receptors stem from a woman aged 45-59 years with alopecia areata. Some clones in this sample may be carry-over from other donors' samples.

This clonotype was seen a few times. This sequence joins TRBV4-2 and TRBJ1-3; no reliable D call. CDR3 length equals 14 residues. Between the trimmed V and J ends, which lost 6 bases and 1 base, there was a span of 10 bases. Germline CDR1 and CDR2: LGHNA and YNFKEQ. CDR3 bases: TGTGCCAGCAGGGGTGGAGGATCTGGAAACACCATATATTTT. It encodes CASRGGGSGNTIYF.

The chain is built from TRBV7-2 and TRBJ1-4; 10 nucleotides align to TRBD1. CDR1 is SGHTA and CDR2 is FQGNSA in the germline V gene. The CDR3 loop spans 15 amino acids. J gave up 2 bases and V 3 bases, and 0 bases lay outside the gene matches. Written as DNA, the CDR3 is TGTGCCAGCAGCTTGACAGGGGGCACTAATGAAAAACTGTTTTTT. Encoded protein: CASSLTGGTNEKLFF.

In the case of this clonotype: Germline is not matched at one junction end, which may reflect a read error. The genes are TRBV20-1 and TRBJ2-1; TRBD2 agrees at 8 bases. Germline V gives CDR1 DFQATT, CDR2 SNEGSKA (reference sequence). The CDR3 totals 15 residues. CDR3 sequence reads: CSAYGFAGGYSEQFF. CDR3 nucleotides: TGCAGTGCTTACGGTTTTGCGGGAGGCTACAGTGAGCAGTTCTTC.

This clonotype was picked up a small number of times. CDR3 sequence: CSVKQGGDYGYTF. As DNA, the CDR3 is TGCAGCGTGAAACAGGGGGGAGACTATGGCTACACCTTC. The chain links TRBV29-1 to TRBJ1-2, with 8 bases matching TRBD1. The CDR3 sequence is 13 residues long. From germline, CDR1 is SQVTM and CDR2 ANQGSEA. Germline trimming cut 6 bases from V and 3 bases from J; bases unmatched to any gene: 6.

This clonotype has just a few counts. V and J are TRBV6-2 or TRBV6-3 and TRBJ2-1; 11 bases align to TRBD2. The CDR3 sequence is 17 residues long. The germline V gene encodes CDR1 MNHEY and CDR2 SVGEGT. Trimming took 6 bases from V and 8 from J; bases not matched to a gene: 15. CDR3 in DNA: TGTGCCAGCAGAAGACTAGCGGGGAGTGTTGCTATATATGAGCAGTTCTTC. It is translated as CASRRLAGSVAIYEQFF.

In this sample, this clonotype turned up a few times. This chain connects TRBV5-1 to TRBJ2-7, with 9 bases matching TRBD1. The germline gives CDR1 SGHRS, CDR2 YFSETQ. Trimming took 5 bases from V and 3 from J; bases not matched to a gene: 9. The length of the CDR3 is 15 residues. The CDR3 reads CASSQSGTGYYEQYF. CDR3 in DNA: TGCGCCAGCAGTCAGTCCGGGACAGGGTACTACGAGCAGTACTTC. The full variable domain, rest sourced from reference TRBV5-1 and TRBJ2-7, is KAGVTQTPRYLIKTRGQQVTLSCSPISGHRSVSWYQQTPGQGLQFLFEYFSETQRNKGNFPGRFSGRQFSNSRSEMNVSTLELGDSALYLCASSQSGTGYYEQYFGPGTRLTVT.

This clonotype turned up a few times. This chain links TRBV24-1 with TRBJ2-1; 10 nucleotides line up with TRBD2. The CDR3 totals 16 residues. Trimming cost V 5 bases and J 6 bases; bases outside gene matches: 9. Germline lookup yields CDR1 KGHDR and CDR2 SFDVKD. The CDR3 region is CATSGISGRAPNEQFF. The CDR3 DNA reads as TGTGCCACCAGTGGAATCAGCGGGAGGGCTCCCAATGAGCAGTTCTTC.

This chain joins TRBV5-4 and TRBJ1-1, with 10 nucleotides matching TRBD1. V shed 4 bases, J shed 4 bases, and the junction held 4 bases outside the gene matches. The length of the CDR3 is 14 residues. Looked up from germline, CDR1 is SGHNT and CDR2 is YYREEE (reference sequence). CDR3 residues: CASSPWTGGTEAFF. CDR3 sequence (DNA): TGTGCCAGCAGCCCTTGGACAGGGGGCACTGAAGCTTTCTTT.

This clonotype was seen at least ten times. V gene TRBV20-1 combines with J gene TRBJ2-2; D may be TRBD2 (5 bases). Trimming cost V 5 bases and J 1 base, with 11 bases left between them. The germline gives CDR1 DFQATT, CDR2 SNEGSKA (reference sequence). The CDR3 loop spans 14 amino acids. The DNA of the CDR3 is TGCAGTGCTGAGAGGGCAGGGAACACCGGGGAGCTGTTTTTT. Translation gives CSAERAGNTGELFF.

V gene TRBV20-1 combines with J gene TRBJ2-7, with a weak D call TRBD1 (5 bases). The germline V and J ends were trimmed by 3 bases and 4 bases, with 10 bases remaining between them. The germline gives CDR1 DFQATT, CDR2 SNEGSKA (reference sequence). This CDR3 has 12 amino acids. CDR3 sequence: CSARGPGYEQYF. DNA of the CDR3: TGCAGTGCTAGGGGGCCAGGGTACGAGCAGTACTTC.

This clonotype was observed many times. The rearrangement joins TRBV28 to TRBJ1-1, with D unresolved. The V end lost 7 bases, the J end lost 2 bases, and 5 bases lay between the germline ends. The CDR3 loop spans 11 amino acids. The germline gives CDR1 MDHEN, CDR2 SYDVKM. CDR3 protein: CASIQNTEAFF. The CDR3 DNA follows: TGTGCCAGCATACAAAACACTGAAGCTTTCTTT.

This chain joins TRBV27 and TRBJ2-7; 9 bases agree with TRBD2. Germline V gene sequence: CDR1 MNHEY, CDR2 SMNVEV (reference sequence). With 3 bases clipped from V and 3 bases from J, the junction kept 3 bases outside the gene matches. The CDR3 is made up of 14 amino acids. The DNA of the CDR3 is TGTGCCAGCAGTTTTATTAGCGGGAGCTACGAGCAGTACTTC. It specifies CASSFISGSYEQYF.

CDR3 DNA sequence: TGTGCCAGCAGTTTATTTCCTGATACGCAGTATTTT. This sequence encodes CASSLFPDTQYF. The chain has TRBV28 and TRBJ2-3; D gene uncertain. The V gene's germline CDR1 is MDHEN and CDR2 SYDVKM. Trimming removed 1 base from V and 6 bases from J, with 5 bases in between. This CDR3 has 12 amino acids. Combining the CDR3 with reference TRBV28 and TRBJ2-3 gives the whole variable domain DVKVTQSSRYLVKRTGEKVFLECVQDMDHENMFWYRQDPGLGLRLIYFSYDVKMKEKGDIPEGYSVSREKKERFSLILESASTNQTSMYLCASSLFPDTQYFGPGTRLTVL.

This clonotype was counted only a few times. The CDR3 DNA is TGCAGCGTTAATCTTCGGCGGGGATCGAGAAACACCATATATTTT. It specifies CSVNLRRGSRNTIYF. The J gene is TRBJ1-3, the V gene TRBV29-1; D ambiguous. V was trimmed by 5 bases and J by 5 bases, leaving 19 bases between them. The CDR3 is 15 amino acids. Germline lookup yields CDR1 SQVTM and CDR2 ANQGSEA.

The chain carries TRBV18 and TRBJ1-2; D is possibly TRBD1 (5 bases). Germline CDR1 is KGHSH and CDR2 is LQKENI. The ends were cut back, 1 base at V and 6 bases at J, with 21 bases in the middle. The CDR3 runs to 17 residues. The CDR3 bases are TGTGCCAGCTCACCACTATCTGGCAGGGAAGGCGAGGATGGCTACACCTTC. Protein: CASSPLSGREGEDGYTF.

This clonotype was detected ten times or more. This chain joins TRBV7-2 and TRBJ2-7; D is possibly TRBD1 (5 bases). This CDR3 has 16 residues. V lost 1 base and J lost 5, with 18 bases in between. Germline CDR1 and CDR2: SGHTA and FQGNSA. The CDR3 loop is CASSLGYRSSADEQYF. CDR3 coding DNA: TGTGCCAGCAGCTTAGGTTACAGGTCATCGGCTGACGAGCAGTACTTC.

The gene calls are TRBV5-1 and TRBJ2-2, with TRBD1 matching 8 bases. The CDR3 runs 19 residues. Germline V gene data show CDR1 as SGHRS and CDR2 as YFSETQ. After removal of 1 base from V and 5 bases from J, the junction contained 16 bases not matched to a gene. In DNA, the CDR3 is TGCGCCAGCAGCTTGAGGACGTCAGGGGGCCAAGTGGTTACCGGGGAGCTGTTTTTT. Protein: CASSLRTSGGQVVTGELFF.

The chain recombines TRBV29-1 with TRBJ1-1; D might be TRBD1 (5 bases). Germline CDR1 is SQVTM and CDR2 is ANQGSEA. The germline V and J ends were trimmed by 6 bases and 2 bases, with 19 bases remaining between them. The CDR3 has 15 amino acids. The CDR3 region has the DNA TGCAGCGTCGGGGGGTATCGGGGATTCAACACTGAAGCTTTCTTT. Translated, it gives CSVGGYRGFNTEAFF.

The gene calls are TRBV4-3 and TRBJ2-1; D is perhaps TRBD1 (6 bases). Germline V CDR1 and CDR2: LGHNA, YSLEER. This CDR3 region has 16 residues. The V and J ends lost 0 bases and 2 bases respectively, with 11 bases between them. CDR3: CASSQELQGTYNEQFF. CDR3 nucleotides: TGCGCCAGCAGCCAAGAGCTCCAGGGGACCTACAATGAGCAGTTCTTC.

This clonotype appeared many times. The chain uses TRBV29-1 and TRBJ2-7, with D perhaps TRBD1 or TRBD2 (5 bases each). Germline-derived CDR1 and CDR2 are SQVTM and ANQGSEA. This CDR3 contains 13 residues. V was cut by 2 bases and J by 4 bases, with 12 bases left in between. This chain's CDR3 is CSVETGAGYEQYF. DNA of the CDR3: TGCAGCGTTGAAACCGGGGCAGGGTACGAGCAGTACTTC.

There are a few counts of this clonotype. The chain recombines TRBV10-2 with TRBJ2-1, with 10 bases lining up with TRBD1. The germline gives CDR1 WSHSY, CDR2 SAAADI. This CDR3 is 16 amino acids long. Losses at the gene ends were 8 bases for V and 9 bases for J; bases not matched to a gene: 16. DNA of the CDR3: TGCGCCAGCCTAGAAAAAAGAGGGACAGGGGAGAGTGAGCAGTTCTTC. Amino acid sequence: CASLEKRGTGESEQFF.

Many counts were recorded for this clonotype. The V gene is TRBV19, the J gene TRBJ2-2, with 7 bases lining up with TRBD1. Looked up from germline, CDR1 is LNHDA and CDR2 is SQIVND (reference sequence). V lost 7 bases to trimming and J lost 8 bases; unmatched junction nucleotides: 10. The CDR3 runs 14 residues. CDR3 sequence (DNA): TGTGCCAGTACCCCGACAGGGTGGCAGGGGGAGCTGTTTTTT. This sequence encodes CASTPTGWQGELFF.

The rearrangement links TRBV18 to TRBJ2-1; D is ambiguous. V lost 5 bases and J 7 bases, leaving 12 bases between the germline ends. The CDR3 covers 13 residues. Per the germline V gene, CDR1 is KGHSH and CDR2 is LQKENI. The CDR3 DNA reads TGTGCCAGCTCATCGGCCGTAGGAAATGAGCAGTTCTTC. This sequence encodes CASSSAVGNEQFF.

This clonotype was observed a handful of times. The chain carries TRBV5-6 and TRBJ2-5, with D possibly being TRBD1 (6 bases). The CDR3 totals 14 residues. Per the germline V gene, CDR1 is SGHDT and CDR2 is YYEEEE. Trimming shortened V by 4 bases and J by 1 base, and 11 bases separated the two germline ends. The CDR3 reads CASSVQGLQETQYF. CDR3 DNA sequence: TGTGCCAGCAGCGTACAGGGTCTCCAAGAGACCCAGTACTTC. Variable domain in full (rest from reference TRBV5-6 and TRBJ2-5): DAGVTQSPTHLIKTRGQQVTLRCSPKSGHDTVSWYQQALGQGPQFIFQYYEEEERQRGNFPDRFSGHQFPNYSSELNVNALLLGDSALYLCASSVQGLQETQYFGPGTRLLVL.

The V gene is TRBV20-1, the J gene TRBJ1-6, with 7 bases aligning to TRBD1. The CDR3 totals 16 residues. Germline V gene sequence: CDR1 DFQATT, CDR2 SNEGSKA (reference sequence). Trimming took 0 bases from V and 8 from J; bases not matched to a gene: 10. The CDR3 region has the DNA TGCAGTGCTAGAGATCCCTGGACAGGAGCGGATTCACCCCTCCACTTT. Protein product: CSARDPWTGADSPLHF.

This clonotype occurred a few times. This chain joins TRBV6-2 or TRBV6-3 and TRBJ1-5, with D tentatively TRBD1 (5 bases). Trimming took 5 bases from V and 3 from J, leaving 14 bases between them. The CDR3 has 15 residues. Germline CDR1 and CDR2: MNHEY and SVGEGT. CDR3 DNA: TGTGCCAGCAGTGCCGGGACGTCATACAATCAGCCCCAGCATTTT. Protein product: CASSAGTSYNQPQHF.

The V call is TRBV12-3 or TRBV12-4, the J call TRBJ2-5; D is possibly TRBD2 (5 bases). V was shortened by 0 bases and J by 4 bases, with 12 bases between the two germline ends. The CDR3 runs to 15 residues. In DNA, the CDR3 is TGTGCCAGCAGTTTAGCGGAGGCGGGTAGAGAGACCCAGTACTTC. It codes for CASSLAEAGRETQYF.